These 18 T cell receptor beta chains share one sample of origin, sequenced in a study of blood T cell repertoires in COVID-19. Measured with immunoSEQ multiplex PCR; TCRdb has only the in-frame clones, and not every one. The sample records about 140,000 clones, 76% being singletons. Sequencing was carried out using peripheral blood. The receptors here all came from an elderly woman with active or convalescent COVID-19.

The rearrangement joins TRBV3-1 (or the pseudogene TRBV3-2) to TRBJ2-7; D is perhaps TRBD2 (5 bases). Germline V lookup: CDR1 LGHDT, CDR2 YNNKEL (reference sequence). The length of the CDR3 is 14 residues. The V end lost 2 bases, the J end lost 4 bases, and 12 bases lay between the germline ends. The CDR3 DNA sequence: TGTGCCAGCAGCCAATGGTCGCGGGCTTACGAGCAGTACTTC. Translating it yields CASSQWSRAYEQYF.

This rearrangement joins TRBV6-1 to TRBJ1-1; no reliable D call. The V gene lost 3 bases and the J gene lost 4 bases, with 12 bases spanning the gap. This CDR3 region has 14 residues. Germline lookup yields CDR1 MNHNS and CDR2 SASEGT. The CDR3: CASSDIGEVTEAFF. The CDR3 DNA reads TGTGCCAGCAGTGATATCGGAGAGGTCACTGAAGCTTTCTTT.

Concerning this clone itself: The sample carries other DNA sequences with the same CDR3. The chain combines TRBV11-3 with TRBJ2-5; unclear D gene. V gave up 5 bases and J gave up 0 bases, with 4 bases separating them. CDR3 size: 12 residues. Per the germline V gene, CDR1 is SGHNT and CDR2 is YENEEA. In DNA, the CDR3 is TGTGCCAGCAGCAGCAACCAAGAGACCCAGTACTTC. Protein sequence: CASSSNQETQYF.

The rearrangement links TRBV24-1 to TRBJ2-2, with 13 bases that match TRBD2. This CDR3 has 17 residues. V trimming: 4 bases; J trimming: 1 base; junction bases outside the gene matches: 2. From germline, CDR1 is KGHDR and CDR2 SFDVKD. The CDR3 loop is CATSDRTSGRNTGELFF. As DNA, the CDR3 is TGTGCCACCAGTGACCGGACTAGCGGGAGGAACACCGGGGAGCTGTTTTTT.

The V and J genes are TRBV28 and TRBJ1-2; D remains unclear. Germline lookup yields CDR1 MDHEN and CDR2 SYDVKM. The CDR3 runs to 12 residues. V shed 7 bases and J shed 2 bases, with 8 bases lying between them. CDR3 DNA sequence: TGTGCCAGCATGGCAGTCAACTATGGCTACACCTTC. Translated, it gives CASMAVNYGYTF.

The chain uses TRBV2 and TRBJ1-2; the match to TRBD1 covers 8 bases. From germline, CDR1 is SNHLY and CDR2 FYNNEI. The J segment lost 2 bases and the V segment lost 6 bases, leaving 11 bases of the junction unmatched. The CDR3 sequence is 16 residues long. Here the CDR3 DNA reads TGTGCCAGCAGCGGTCCCGGGACAGGATCCAACTATGGCTACACCTTC. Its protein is CASSGPGTGSNYGYTF.

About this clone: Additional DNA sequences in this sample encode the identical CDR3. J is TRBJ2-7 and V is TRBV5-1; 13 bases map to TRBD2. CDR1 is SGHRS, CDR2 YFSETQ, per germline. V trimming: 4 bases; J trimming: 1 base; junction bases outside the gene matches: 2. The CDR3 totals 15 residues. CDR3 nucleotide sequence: TGCGCCAGCAGCGTGACTAGCGGGGGGTCCTACGAGCAGTACTTC. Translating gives CASSVTSGGSYEQYF.

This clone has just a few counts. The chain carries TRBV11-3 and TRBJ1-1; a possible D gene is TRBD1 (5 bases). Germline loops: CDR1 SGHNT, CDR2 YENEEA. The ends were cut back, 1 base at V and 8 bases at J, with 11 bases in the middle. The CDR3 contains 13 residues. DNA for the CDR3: TGTGCCAGCAGCTTAGGTCCAGGGCTGGAAGCTTTCTTT. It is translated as CASSLGPGLEAFF.

The CDR3 DNA sequence: TGTGCCAGCAGCTTAGGGCGGGTCGAGAACACTGAAGCTTTCTTT. It translates to CASSLGRVENTEAFF. The chain recombines TRBV7-2 with TRBJ1-1; no clear D. This CDR3 spans 15 amino acids. The V end lost 1 base, the J end lost 1 base, and 10 bases lay between the germline ends. Germline-derived CDR1 and CDR2 are SGHTA and FQGNSA. Full variable domain (remainder filled in from reference TRBV7-2 and TRBJ1-1): GAGVSQSPSNKVTEKGKDVELRCDPISGHTALYWYRQSLGQGLEFLIYFQGNSAPDKSGLPSDRFSAERTGGSVSTLTIQRTQQEDSAVYLCASSLGRVENTEAFFGQGTRLTVV.

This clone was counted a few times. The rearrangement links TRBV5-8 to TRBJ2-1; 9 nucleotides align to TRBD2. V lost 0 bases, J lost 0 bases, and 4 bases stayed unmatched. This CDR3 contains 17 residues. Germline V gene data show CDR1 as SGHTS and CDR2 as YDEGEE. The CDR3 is CASSLVAGARSYNEQFF. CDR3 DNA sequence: TGTGCCAGCAGCTTGGTAGCGGGGGCCCGCTCCTACAATGAGCAGTTCTTC.

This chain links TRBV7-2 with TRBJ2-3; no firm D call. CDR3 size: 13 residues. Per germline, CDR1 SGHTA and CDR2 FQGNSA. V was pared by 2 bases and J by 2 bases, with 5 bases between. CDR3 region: CASSLPSTDTQYF. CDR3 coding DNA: TGTGCCAGCAGCTTACCCTCCACAGATACGCAGTATTTT.

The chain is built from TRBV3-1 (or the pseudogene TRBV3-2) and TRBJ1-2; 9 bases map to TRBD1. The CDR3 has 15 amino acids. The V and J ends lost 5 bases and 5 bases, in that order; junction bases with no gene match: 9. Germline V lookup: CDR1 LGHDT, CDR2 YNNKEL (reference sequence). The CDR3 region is CASSSRGTGPYGYTF. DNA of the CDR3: TGTGCCAGCAGCTCAAGAGGGACAGGGCCTTATGGCTACACCTTC.

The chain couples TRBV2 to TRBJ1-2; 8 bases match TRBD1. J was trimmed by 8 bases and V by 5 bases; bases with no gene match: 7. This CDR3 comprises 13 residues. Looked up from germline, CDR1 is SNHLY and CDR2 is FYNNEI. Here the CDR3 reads CASSIDRGGGYTF. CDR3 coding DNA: TGTGCCAGCAGTATCGACAGGGGCGGGGGCTACACCTTC.

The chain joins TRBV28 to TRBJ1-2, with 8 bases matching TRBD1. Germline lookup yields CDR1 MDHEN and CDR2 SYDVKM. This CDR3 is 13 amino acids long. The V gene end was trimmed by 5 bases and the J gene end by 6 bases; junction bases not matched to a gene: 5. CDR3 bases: TGTGCCAGCAGTCTACTCAGGGGGCATGGCTACACCTTC. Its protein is CASSLLRGHGYTF.

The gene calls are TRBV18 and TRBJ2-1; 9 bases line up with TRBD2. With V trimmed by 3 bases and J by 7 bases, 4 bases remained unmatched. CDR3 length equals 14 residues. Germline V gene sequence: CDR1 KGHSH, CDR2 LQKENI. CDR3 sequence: CASSPHSGGNEQFF. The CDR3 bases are TGTGCCAGCTCACCGCATAGCGGGGGAAATGAGCAGTTCTTC.

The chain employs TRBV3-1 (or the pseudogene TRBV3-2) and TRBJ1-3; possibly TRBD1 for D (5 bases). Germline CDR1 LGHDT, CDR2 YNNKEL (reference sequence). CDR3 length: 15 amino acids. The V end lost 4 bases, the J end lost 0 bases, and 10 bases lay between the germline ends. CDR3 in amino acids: CASSRPGISGNTIYF. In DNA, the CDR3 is TGTGCCAGCAGCCGTCCAGGGATCTCTGGAAACACCATATATTTT.

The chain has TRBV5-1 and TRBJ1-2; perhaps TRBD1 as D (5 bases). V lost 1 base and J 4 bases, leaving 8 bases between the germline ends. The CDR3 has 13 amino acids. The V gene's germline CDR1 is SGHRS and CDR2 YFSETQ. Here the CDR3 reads CASSLQGSYGYTF. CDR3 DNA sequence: TGCGCCAGCAGCTTGCAGGGTAGCTATGGCTACACCTTC.

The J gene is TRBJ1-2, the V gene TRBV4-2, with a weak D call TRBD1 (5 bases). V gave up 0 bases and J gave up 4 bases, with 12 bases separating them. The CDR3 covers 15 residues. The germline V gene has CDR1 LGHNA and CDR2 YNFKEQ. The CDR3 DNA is TGTGCCAGCAGCCAAGAGAGCGGGACGGTCTATGGCTACACCTTC. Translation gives CASSQESGTVYGYTF.